The present TCR beta chain was sequenced within a study of a mutant IDH1 vaccine in newly diagnosed glioma. As to this clone: As yet, its antigen is unknown.

The time point is: week 5, during vaccination. Vaccine doses each comprised 300 ug of mutant IDH1 20-mer peptide, with topical imiquimod. Germline assignment: CDR1 MNHEY and CDR2 SVGAGI. The CDR3 runs to 14 residues. The V gene lost 2 bases and the J gene lost 4 bases, with 12 bases spanning the gap. Using immunoSEQ multiplex PCR, the repertoire was profiled, and TCRdb retains in-frame clones only, with some absent. The sample yields roughly 50,000 clones, about 80% seen once. The rearrangement joins TRBV6-5 to TRBJ2-7; possibly TRBD1 or TRBD2 for D (5 bases each). The source material was PBMCs, sampled from a glioma patient whose treatment included an IDH1 peptide vaccine. The TCR comes from a man between 25 and 39 years old with glioma. The CDR3 DNA reads TGTGCCAGCAGTTACGGGACGGAATTTTACGAGCAGTACTTC. Translating it yields CASSYGTEFYEQYF.